The 3 T cell receptor beta chains below all came from one sample that was sequenced in a study of beta chain features in type 1 diabetes. The sequenced template was cDNA made from the entire isolated RNA. TCRdb's copy holds only in-frame clones and misses some; the assay was immunoSEQ multiplex PCR. The table shows approximately 330,000 clones, with approximately 11% occurring only once. Input material: naive CD4+ T cells from blood. The source of these receptors is a woman in her 30s in good health.

This clone was seen a few times. The chain is built from TRBV7-2 and TRBJ1-5; 10 bases are shared with TRBD1. Germline lookup yields CDR1 SGHTA and CDR2 FQGNSA. V shed 5 bases, J shed 4 bases, and the junction held 8 bases outside the gene matches. This CDR3 has 16 residues. The CDR3 sequence: CASSTSGQGTNQPQHF. DNA for the CDR3: TGTGCCAGCAGCACGTCGGGACAGGGGACTAATCAGCCCCAGCATTTT.

A few counts support this clone. The same CDR3 arises from other DNA sequences in this sample as well. The rearrangement links TRBV5-1 to TRBJ2-7; 8 positions agree with TRBD1. Germline V CDR1 and CDR2: SGHRS, YFSETQ. With V trimmed by 4 bases and J by 4 bases, 7 bases remained unmatched. This CDR3 spans 14 amino acids. CDR3 DNA: TGCGCCAGCAGCCCGGACAGGGTCCCGTACGAGCAGTACTTC. Its protein is CASSPDRVPYEQYF.

The V gene is TRBV5-7, the J gene TRBJ2-1; the match to TRBD2 covers 10 bases. TRBV5-7 is an ORF, with its function uncertain. Trimming at V came to 10 bases and at J to 9 bases, leaving 19 bases not matched to a gene. The CDR3 consists of 16 residues. CDR3 sequence (DNA): TGTGCCGGCCTTTGGACTAGCGGATACTACATCATTGAGCAGTTCTTC. Its translation: CAGLWTSGYYIIEQFF.